This TCR beta chain emerged from a study of cytomegalovirus exposure and HLA in healthy donors. Note on this clone: Antigen specificity is unknown.

The study's findings and limits: Within the data, a cluster of highly shared sequence variants was likely a sequencing artifact. Rare sequences made up most TCRs, while some public TCRs were found in many donors. Reports showed the classifier diagnosing cytomegalovirus status with high specificity and sensitivity. A list of 150 or so TCR beta chains associated with cytomegalovirus was given.

The PCR had 60 Vbeta and 13 Jbeta primers. Produced via immunoSEQ multiplex PCR; TCRdb's table is partial and in-frame only. The table includes roughly 97,000 clones, roughly 73% detected once. The sequence was obtained from a man aged 35 to 55 in good health and CMV-seronegative. Specimen: PBMCs.

The CDR3 DNA follows: TGTGCCAGCAGTGAATCCAGATATCAGCCCCAGCATTTT. Residues: CASSESRYQPQHF. The chain carries TRBV6-1 and TRBJ1-5; the D is unclear. Trimming pared 2 bases from V and 5 bases from J, leaving 7 bases between. The CDR3 extends over 13 amino acids. Germline V gene lookup returns CDR1 MNHNS and CDR2 SASEGT.